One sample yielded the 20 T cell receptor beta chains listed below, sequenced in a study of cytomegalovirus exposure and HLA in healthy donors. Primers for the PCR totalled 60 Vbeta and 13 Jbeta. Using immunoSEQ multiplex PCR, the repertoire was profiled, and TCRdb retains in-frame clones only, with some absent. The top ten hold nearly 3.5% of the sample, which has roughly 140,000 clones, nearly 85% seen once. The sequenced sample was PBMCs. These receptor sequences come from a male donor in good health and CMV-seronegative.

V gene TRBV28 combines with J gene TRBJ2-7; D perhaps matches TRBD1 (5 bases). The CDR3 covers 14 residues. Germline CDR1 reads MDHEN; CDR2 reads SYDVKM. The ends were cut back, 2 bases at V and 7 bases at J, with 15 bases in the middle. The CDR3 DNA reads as TGTGCCAGCAGTTTAGAAGGGGTCATGGGGGAGCAGTACTTC. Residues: CASSLEGVMGEQYF.

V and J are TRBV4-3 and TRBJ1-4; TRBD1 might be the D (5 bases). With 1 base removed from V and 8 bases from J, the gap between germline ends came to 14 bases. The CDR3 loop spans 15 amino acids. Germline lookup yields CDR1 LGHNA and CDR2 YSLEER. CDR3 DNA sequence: TGCGCCAGCAGCCAAGCGCGGGGGATGAAGGAAAAACTGTTTTTT. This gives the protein CASSQARGMKEKLFF.

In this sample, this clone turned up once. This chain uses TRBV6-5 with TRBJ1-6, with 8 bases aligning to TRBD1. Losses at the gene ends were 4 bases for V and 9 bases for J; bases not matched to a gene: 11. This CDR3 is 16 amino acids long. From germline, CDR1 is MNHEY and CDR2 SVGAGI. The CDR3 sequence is CASSSIRQGRLSPLHF. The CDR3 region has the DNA TGTGCCAGCAGTTCTATCCGACAGGGGAGGCTTTCACCCCTCCACTTT.

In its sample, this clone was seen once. In DNA form, the CDR3 reads TGTGCCAGCAGCGCCCGCTGGACAGGGTACACCGGGGAGCTGTTTTTT. Its translation: CASSARWTGYTGELFF. The V call is TRBV7-9, the J call TRBJ2-2, with 8 bases matching TRBD1. Germline CDR1 SEHNR, CDR2 FQNEAQ (reference sequence). V lost 5 bases and J lost 3; bases outside the gene matches: 8. The CDR3 runs to 16 residues. The full variable domain, in which reference TRBV7-9 and TRBJ2-2 provide the parts outside the CDR3, is DTGVSQNPRHKITKRGQNVTFRCDPISEHNRLYWYRQTLGQGPEFLTYFQNEAQLEKSRLLSDRFSAERPKGSFSTLEIQRTEQGDSAMYLCASSARWTGYTGELFFGEGSRLTVL.

The CDR3 DNA reads TGTGCCAGCTCACCGACGGGTGTCTCAACTGGAAACACCATATATTTT. This sequence encodes CASSPTGVSTGNTIYF. This chain connects TRBV18 to TRBJ1-3; D remains unclear. The CDR3 runs to 16 residues. V shed 3 bases and J shed 2 bases, with 14 bases lying between them. CDR1 and CDR2 (germline): KGHSH, LQKENI.

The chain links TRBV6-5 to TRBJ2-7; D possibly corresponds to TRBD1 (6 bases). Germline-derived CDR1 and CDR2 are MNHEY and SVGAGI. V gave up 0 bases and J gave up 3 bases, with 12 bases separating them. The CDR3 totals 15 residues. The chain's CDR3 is CASSYSVRGHYEQYF. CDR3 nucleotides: TGTGCCAGCAGTTACTCTGTCAGGGGTCACTACGAGCAGTACTTC.

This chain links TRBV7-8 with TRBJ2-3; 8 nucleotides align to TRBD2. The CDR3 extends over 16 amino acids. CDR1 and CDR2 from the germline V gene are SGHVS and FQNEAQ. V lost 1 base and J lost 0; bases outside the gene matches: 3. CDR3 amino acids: CASSLGVAGSTDTQYF. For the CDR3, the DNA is TGTGCCAGCAGCTTAGGAGTAGCGGGGAGCACAGATACGCAGTATTTT.

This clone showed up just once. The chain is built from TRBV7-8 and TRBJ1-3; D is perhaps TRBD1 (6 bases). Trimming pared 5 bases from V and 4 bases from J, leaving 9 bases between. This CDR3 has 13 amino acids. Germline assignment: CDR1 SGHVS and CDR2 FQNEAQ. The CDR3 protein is CASSLGTGNTIYF. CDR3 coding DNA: TGTGCCAGCAGCCTCGGGACAGGAAACACCATATATTTT.

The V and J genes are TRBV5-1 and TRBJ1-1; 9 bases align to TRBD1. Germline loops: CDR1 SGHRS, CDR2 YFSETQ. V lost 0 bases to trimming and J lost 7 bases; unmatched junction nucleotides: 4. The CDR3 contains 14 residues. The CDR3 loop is CASSLGDREGEAFF. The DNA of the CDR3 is TGCGCCAGCAGCTTGGGGGACAGGGAGGGTGAAGCTTTCTTT.

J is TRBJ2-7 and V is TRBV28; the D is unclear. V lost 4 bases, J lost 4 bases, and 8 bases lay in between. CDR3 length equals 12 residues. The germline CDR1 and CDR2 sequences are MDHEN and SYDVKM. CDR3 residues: CASSSRVYEQYF. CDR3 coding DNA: TGTGCCAGCAGTTCACGGGTTTACGAGCAGTACTTC.

The CDR3 is CASSGRARDRAYEQYF. CDR3 nucleotides: TGTGCCAGCAGTGGAAGAGCGCGGGACAGAGCCTACGAGCAGTACTTC. The chain recombines TRBV2 with TRBJ2-7; D is possibly TRBD1 (7 bases). The V and J ends lost 4 bases and 2 bases respectively, with 18 bases between them. The CDR3 extends over 16 amino acids. Germline V gene lookup returns CDR1 SNHLY and CDR2 FYNNEI.

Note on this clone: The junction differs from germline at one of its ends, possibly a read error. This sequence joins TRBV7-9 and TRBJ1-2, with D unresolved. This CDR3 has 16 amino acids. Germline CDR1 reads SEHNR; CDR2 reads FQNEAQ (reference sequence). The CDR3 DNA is TGTTCCAGCAGCTGGAGTCAAACGGGGTTCAACTATGGCTACACCTTC. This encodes CSSSWSQTGFNYGYTF.

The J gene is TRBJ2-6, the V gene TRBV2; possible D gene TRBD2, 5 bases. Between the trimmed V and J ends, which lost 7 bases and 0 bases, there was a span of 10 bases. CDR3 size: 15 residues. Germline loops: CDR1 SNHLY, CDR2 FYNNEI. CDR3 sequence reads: CASIPDYSGANVLTF. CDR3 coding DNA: TGTGCCAGCATACCAGACTACTCTGGGGCCAACGTCCTGACTTTC.

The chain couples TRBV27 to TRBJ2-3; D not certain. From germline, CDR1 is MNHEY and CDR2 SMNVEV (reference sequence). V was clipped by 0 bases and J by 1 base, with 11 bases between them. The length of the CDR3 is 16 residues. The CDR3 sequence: CASSLSWMGRTDTQYF. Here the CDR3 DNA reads TGTGCCAGCAGTTTATCGTGGATGGGCCGCACAGATACGCAGTATTTT.

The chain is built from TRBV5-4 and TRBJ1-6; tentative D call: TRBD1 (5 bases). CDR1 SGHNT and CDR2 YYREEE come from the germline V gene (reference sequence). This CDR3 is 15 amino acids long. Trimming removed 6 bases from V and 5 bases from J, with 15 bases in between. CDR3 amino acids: CASNSAGGDNSPLHF. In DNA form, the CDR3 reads TGTGCCAGCAACTCCGCCGGGGGTGATAATTCACCCCTCCACTTT.

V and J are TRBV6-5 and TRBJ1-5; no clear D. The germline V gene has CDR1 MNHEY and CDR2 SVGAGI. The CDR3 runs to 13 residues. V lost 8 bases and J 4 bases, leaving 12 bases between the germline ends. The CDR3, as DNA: TGTGCCAGCGACATGGCGGGAAATCAGCCCCAGCATTTT. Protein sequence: CASDMAGNQPQHF.

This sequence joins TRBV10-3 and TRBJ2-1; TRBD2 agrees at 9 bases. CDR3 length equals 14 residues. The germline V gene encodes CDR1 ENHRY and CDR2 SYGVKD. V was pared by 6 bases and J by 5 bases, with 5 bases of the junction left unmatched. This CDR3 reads CAIRASGVDNEQFF. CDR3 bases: TGTGCCATCAGGGCTAGCGGGGTGGACAATGAGCAGTTCTTC.

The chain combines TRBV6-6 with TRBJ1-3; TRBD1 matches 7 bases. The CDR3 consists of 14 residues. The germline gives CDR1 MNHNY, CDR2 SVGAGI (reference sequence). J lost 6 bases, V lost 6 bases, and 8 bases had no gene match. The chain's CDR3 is CASSPPGQTNTIYF. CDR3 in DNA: TGTGCCAGCAGCCCCCCGGGACAGACAAACACCATATATTTT.

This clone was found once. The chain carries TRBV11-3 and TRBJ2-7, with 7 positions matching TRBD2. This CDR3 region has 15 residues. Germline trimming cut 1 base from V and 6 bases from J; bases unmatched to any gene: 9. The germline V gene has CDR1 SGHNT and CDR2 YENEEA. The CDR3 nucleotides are TGTGCCAGCAGCTTAGGTTTGGAGCGGGGCGGCGAGCAGTACTTC. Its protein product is CASSLGLERGGEQYF.

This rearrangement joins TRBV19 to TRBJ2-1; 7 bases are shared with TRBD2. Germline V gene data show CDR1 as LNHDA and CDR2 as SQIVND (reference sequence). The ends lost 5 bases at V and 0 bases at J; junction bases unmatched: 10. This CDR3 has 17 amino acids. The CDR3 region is CASSPRGTTHSYNEQFF. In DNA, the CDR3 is TGTGCCAGTAGTCCGCGCGGGACTACCCACTCCTACAATGAGCAGTTCTTC. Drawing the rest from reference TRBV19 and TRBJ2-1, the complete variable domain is DGGITQSPKYLFRKEGQNVTLSCEQNLNHDAMYWYRQDPGQGLRLIYYSQIVNDFQKGDIAEGYSVSREKKESFPLTVTSAQKNPTAFYLCASSPRGTTHSYNEQFFGPGTRLTVL.